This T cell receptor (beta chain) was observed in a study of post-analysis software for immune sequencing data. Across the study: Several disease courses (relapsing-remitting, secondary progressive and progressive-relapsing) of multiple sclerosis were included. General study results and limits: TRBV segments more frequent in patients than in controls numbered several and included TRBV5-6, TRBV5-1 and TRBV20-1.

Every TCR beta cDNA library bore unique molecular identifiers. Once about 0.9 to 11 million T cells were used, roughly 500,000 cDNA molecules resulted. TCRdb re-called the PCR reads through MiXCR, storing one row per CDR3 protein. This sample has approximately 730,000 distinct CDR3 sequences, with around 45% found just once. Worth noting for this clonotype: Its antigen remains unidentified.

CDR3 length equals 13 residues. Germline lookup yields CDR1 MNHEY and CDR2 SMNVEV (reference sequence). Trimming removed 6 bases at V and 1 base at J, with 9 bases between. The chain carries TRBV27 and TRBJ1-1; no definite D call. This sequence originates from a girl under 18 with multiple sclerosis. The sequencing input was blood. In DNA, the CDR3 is TGTGCCAGCAGCCAGATGTCGAACACTGAAGCTTTCTTT. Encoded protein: CASSQMSNTEAFF.